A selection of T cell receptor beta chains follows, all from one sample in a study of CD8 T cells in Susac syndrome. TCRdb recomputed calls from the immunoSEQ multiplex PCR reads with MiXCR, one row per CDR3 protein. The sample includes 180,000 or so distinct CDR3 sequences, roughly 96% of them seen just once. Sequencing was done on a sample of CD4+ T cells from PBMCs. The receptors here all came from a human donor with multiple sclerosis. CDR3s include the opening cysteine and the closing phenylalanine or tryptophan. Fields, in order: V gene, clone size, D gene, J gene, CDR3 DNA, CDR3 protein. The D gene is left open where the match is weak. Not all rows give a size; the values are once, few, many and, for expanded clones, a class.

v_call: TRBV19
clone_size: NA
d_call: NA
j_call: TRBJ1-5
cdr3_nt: TGTGCCAGTAGCAAGGACACGAACAATCAGCCCCAGCATTTT
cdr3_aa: CASSKDTNNQPQHF

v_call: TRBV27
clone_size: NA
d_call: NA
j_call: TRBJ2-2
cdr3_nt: TGTGCCAGCAGTTTAACCGGCGTGATACGGGACGGCGAAAACACCGGGGAGCTGTTTTTT
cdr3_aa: CASSLTGVIRDGENTGELFF

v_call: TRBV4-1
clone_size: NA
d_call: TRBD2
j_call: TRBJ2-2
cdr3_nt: TGCGCCAGCAGCCAAGTTAGAGCGGGAGTTCTAGTCGGGGAGCTGTTTTTT
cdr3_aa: CASSQVRAGVLVGELFF

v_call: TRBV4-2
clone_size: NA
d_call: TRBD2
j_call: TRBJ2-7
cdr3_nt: TGTGCCAGCAGCCTTATAGCGGGGGGGCTACACGAGCAGTACTTC
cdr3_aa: CASSLIAGGLHEQYF

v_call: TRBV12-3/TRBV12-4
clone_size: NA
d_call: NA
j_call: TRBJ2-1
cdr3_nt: TGTGCCAGCAAGGGGACTGGGACCTACAATGAGCAGTTCTTC
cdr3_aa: CASKGTGTYNEQFF

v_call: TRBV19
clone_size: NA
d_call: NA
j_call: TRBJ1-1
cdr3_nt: TGTGCCAGTAGTATGCTGAACACTGAAGCTTTCTTT
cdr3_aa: CASSMLNTEAFF

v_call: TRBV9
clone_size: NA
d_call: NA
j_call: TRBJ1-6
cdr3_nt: TGTGCCAGCAGTCCCTTGGGGGGCTCCCGGTCACCCCTCCACTTT
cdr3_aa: CASSPLGGSRSPLHF

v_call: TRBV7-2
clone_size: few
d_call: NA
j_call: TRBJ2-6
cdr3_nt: TGTGCCAGCAGCTTAGGGGGGTCCTCTGGGGCCAACGTCCTGACTTTC
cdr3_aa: CASSLGGSSGANVLTF

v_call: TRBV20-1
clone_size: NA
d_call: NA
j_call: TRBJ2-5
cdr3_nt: TGCAGTGCCCTACGGTCAGGAGGCCAAGAGACCCAGTACTTC
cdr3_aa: CSALRSGGQETQYF

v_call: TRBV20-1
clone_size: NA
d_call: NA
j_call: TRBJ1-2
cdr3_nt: TGCAGTGCTAGGTCCCCGGGGGCGCATGGCTACACCTTC
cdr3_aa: CSARSPGAHGYTF

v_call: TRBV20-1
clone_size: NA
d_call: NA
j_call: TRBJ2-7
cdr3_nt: TGCAGTGCTAGAGATGGGCGCGGGGGCCACGAGCAGTACTTC
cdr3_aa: CSARDGRGGHEQYF

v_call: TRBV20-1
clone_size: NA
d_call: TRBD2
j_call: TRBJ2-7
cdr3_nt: TGCAGTGCTAGAGATGACCTAGCGGTAGGCTACGAGCAGTACTTC
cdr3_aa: CSARDDLAVGYEQYF

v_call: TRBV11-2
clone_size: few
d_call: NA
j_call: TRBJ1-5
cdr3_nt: TGTGCCAGCAGCTTAGAAGGGGATCAGCCCCAGCATTTT
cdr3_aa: CASSLEGDQPQHF

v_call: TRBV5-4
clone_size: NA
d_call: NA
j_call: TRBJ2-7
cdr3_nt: TGTGCCAGCAGCCCCGATCTTTTCTCCTACGAGCAGTACTTC
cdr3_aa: CASSPDLFSYEQYF

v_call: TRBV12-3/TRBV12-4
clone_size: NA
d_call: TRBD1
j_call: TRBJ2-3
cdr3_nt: TGTGCCAGCAGTTTAGCTTCCGGGACAGGAGGTCCAGATACGCAGTATTTT
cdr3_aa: CASSLASGTGGPDTQYF